The entry below gives a single T cell receptor (beta chain) sequence along with its context. Its antigen is as yet unknown. Produced via immunoSEQ multiplex PCR; TCRdb's table is partial and in-frame only. The sample has approximately 110,000 clones, approximately 88% seen once. CDR1 and CDR2 (germline): KGHSH, LQKENI. The ends were cut back, 6 bases at V and 4 bases at J, with 15 bases in the middle. The CDR3 is made up of 14 amino acids. These data are taken from a study of T cell responses to AZD1222 COVID-19 vaccine. Study conclusions and caveats: Recipients of two AZD1222 doses showed rising Spike-specific TCR breadth and depth. Donors were chiefly white British, with a greater number of females, and clonal diversity was perhaps underestimated. Targeting of unmutated variant regions was reportedly seen in nearly half of spike-specific TCRs.

The chain uses TRBV18 and TRBJ1-1, with D possibly TRBD1 on 5 matching bases. The TCR originated in an adult in good health. Sequenced material: peripheral blood, taken on day 0 of AZD1222 vaccination. The CDR3 here is CASSREQESTEAFF. In nucleotides, the CDR3 is TGTGCCAGCTCCCGTGAACAGGAGAGCACTGAAGCTTTCTTT.